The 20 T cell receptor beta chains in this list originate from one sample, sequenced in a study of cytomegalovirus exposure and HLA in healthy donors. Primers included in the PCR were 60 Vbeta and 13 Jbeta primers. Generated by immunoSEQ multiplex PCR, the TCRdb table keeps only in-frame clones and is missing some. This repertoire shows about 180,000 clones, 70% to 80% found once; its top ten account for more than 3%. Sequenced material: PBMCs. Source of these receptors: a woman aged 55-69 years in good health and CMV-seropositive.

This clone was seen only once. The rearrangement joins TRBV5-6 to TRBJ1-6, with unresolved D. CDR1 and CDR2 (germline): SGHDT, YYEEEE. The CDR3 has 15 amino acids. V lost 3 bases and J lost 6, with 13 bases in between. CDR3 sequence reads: CASSWLGPANSPLHF. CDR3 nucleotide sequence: TGTGCCAGCAGCTGGCTTGGTCCTGCTAATTCACCCCTCCACTTT.

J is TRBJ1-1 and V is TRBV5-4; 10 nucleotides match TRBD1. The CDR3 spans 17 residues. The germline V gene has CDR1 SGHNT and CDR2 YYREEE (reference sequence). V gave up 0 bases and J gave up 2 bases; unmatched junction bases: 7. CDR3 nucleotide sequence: TGTGCCAGCAGCTTGGGACAGGGGGCGGTATCAAACACTGAAGCTTTCTTT. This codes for CASSLGQGAVSNTEAFF.

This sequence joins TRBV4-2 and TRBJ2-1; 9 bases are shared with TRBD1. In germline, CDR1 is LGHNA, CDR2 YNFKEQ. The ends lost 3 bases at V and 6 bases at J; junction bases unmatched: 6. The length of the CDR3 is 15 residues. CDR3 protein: CASSHSGQGVNEQFF. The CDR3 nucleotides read TGTGCCAGCAGCCATTCGGGACAGGGTGTCAATGAGCAGTTCTTC.

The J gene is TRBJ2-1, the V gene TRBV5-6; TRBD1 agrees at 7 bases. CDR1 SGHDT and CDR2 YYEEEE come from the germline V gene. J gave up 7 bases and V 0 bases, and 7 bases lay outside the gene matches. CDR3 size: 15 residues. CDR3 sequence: CASSLVDRARNEQFF. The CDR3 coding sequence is TGTGCCAGCAGCTTGGTTGACAGGGCACGGAATGAGCAGTTCTTC.

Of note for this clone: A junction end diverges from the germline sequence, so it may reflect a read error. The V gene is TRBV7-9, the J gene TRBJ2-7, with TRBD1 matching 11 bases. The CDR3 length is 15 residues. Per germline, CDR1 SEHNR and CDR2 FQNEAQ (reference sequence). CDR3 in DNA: TGTTCCAGCAGCTTAGGACAGGGGGCGAGGTACGAGCAGTACTTC. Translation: CSSSLGQGARYEQYF.

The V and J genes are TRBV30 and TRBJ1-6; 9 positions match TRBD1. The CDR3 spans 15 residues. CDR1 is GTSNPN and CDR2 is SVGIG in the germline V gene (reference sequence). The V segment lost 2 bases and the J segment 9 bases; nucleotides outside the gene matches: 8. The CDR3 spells CAWSSRGQGSSPLHF. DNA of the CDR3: TGTGCCTGGAGTTCGAGGGGACAGGGAAGTTCACCCCTCCACTTT.

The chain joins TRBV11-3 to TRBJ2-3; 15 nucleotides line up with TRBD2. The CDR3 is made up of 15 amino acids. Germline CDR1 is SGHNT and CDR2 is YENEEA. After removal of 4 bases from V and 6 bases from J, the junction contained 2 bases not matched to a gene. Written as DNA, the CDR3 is TGTGCCAGCAGCTCTGGGACTAGCGGGAGGGATACGCAGTATTTT. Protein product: CASSSGTSGRDTQYF.

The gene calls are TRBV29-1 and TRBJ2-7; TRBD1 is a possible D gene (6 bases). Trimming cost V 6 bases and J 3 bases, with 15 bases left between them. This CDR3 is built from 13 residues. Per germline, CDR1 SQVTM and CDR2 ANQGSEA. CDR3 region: CSVRRQEFYEQYF. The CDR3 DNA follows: TGCAGCGTCCGACGACAGGAGTTCTACGAGCAGTACTTC.

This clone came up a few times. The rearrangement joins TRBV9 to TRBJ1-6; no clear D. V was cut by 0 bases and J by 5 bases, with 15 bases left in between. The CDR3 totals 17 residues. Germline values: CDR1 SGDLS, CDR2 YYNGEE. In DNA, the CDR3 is TGTGCCAGCAGCGTAGGTCAGAGCACAGACCATAATTCACCCCTCCACTTT. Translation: CASSVGQSTDHNSPLHF.

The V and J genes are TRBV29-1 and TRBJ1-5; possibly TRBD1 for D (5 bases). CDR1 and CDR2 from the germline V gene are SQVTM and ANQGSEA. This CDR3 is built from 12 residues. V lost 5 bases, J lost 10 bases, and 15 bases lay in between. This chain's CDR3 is CSVMDPGDPQHF. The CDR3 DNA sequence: TGCAGCGTTATGGACCCGGGGGATCCCCAGCATTTT.

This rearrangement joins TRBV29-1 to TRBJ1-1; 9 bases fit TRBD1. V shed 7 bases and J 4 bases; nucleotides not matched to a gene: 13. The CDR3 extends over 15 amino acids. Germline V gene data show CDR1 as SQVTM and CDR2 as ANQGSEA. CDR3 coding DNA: TGCAGCGCCGAAACAGGGGGCGCACGGAGCACTGAAGCTTTCTTT. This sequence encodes CSAETGGARSTEAFF.

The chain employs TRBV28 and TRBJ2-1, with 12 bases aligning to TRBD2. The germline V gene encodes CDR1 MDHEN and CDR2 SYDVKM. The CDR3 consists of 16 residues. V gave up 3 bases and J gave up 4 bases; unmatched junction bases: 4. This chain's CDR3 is CASSLRTSGVYNEQFF. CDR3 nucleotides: TGTGCCAGCAGTTTGAGGACTAGCGGGGTGTACAATGAGCAGTTCTTC.

CDR3 coding DNA: TGTGCCAGCAGCTTAGAATCCGGGAATGAAAAACTGTTTTTT. This codes for CASSLESGNEKLFF. The V gene is TRBV7-6, the J gene TRBJ1-4, with D hard to call. This CDR3 spans 14 amino acids. CDR1 SGHVS and CDR2 FNYEAQ come from the germline V gene. V was pared by 1 base and J by 5 bases, with 8 bases between.

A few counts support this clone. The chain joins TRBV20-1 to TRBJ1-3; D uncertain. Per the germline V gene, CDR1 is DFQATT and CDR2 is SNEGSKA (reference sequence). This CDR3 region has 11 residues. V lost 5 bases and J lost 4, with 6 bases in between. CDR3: CSAPQGNTIYF. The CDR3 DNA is TGCAGTGCTCCACAGGGAAACACCATATATTTT.

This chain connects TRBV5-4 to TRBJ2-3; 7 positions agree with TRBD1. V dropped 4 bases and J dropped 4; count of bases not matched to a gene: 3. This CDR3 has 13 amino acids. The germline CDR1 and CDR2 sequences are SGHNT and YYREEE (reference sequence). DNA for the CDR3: TGTGCCAGCAGCGTCCAGGGGGCAGATACGCAGTATTTT. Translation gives CASSVQGADTQYF. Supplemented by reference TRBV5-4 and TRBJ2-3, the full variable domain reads ETGVTQSPTHLIKTRGQQVTLRCSSQSGHNTVSWYQQALGQGPQFIFQYYREEENGRGNFPPRFSGLQFPNYSSELNVNALELDDSALYLCASSVQGADTQYFGPGTRLTVL.

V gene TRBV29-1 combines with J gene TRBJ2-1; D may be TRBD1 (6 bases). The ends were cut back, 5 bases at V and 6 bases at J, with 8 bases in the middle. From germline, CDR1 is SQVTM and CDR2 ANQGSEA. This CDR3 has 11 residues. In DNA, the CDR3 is TGCAGCGTTAAGGACAGCAATGAGCAGTTCTTC. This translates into CSVKDSNEQFF.

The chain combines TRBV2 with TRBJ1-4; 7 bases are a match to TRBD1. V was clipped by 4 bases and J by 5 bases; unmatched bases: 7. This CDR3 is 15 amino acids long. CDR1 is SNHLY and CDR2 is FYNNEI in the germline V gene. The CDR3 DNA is TGTGCCAGCAGTGTCGACACACAGGGGAATGAAAAACTGTTTTTT. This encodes CASSVDTQGNEKLFF.

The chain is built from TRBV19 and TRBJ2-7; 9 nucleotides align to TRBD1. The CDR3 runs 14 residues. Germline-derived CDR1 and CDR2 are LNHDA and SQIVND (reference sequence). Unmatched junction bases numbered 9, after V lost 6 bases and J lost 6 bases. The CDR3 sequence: CASSPGQGSLEQYF. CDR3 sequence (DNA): TGTGCCAGTAGCCCGGGACAGGGATCCCTCGAGCAGTACTTC.

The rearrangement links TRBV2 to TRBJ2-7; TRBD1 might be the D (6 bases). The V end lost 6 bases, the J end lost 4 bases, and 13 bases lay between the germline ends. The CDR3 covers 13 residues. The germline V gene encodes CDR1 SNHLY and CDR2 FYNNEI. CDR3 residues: CASRRTENYEQYF. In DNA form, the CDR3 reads TGTGCCAGCAGACGGACAGAGAATTACGAGCAGTACTTC.

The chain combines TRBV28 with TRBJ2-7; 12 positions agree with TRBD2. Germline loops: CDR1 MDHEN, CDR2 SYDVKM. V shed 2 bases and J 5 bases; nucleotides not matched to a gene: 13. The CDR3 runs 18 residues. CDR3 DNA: TGTGCCAGCAGTTTACAAATAGGGCTAGCGGGAGGGAGGGACGAGCAGTACTTC. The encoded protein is CASSLQIGLAGGRDEQYF.